This T cell receptor (beta chain) is drawn from a study of identical twins. The table lists this clonotype with a few counts. What it binds is not known. General study results and limits: Clonotypes of the beta chain that were abundant in cord blood carried fewer insertions (memory repertoires showed none).

TCRdb passed the 5' RACE reads through MiXCR, listing each CDR3 protein once. The sample contains around 550,000 distinct CDR3 sequences, roughly 15% of which appear only once. The CDR3 loop spans 11 amino acids. V lost 0 bases and J lost 6, with 6 bases in between. Germline V gene data show CDR1 as DFQATT and CDR2 as SNEGSKA (reference sequence). This sample was also put to use in a study of yellow fever vaccine responses in identical twins.

The sample consisted of CD4+ T cells sorted from blood. This sequence was found in a young woman in good health. This chain links TRBV20-1 with TRBJ2-7; D uncertain. The CDR3 protein is CSARDPVEQYF. The CDR3 DNA sequence: TGCAGTGCTAGAGATCCGGTCGAGCAGTACTTC.